The rows below give T cell receptor beta chains drawn from one sample of a study of blood T cell repertoires in COVID-19. The repertoire was sequenced with immunoSEQ multiplex PCR; TCRdb's copy has only in-frame clones and lacks some. The table shows around 230,000 clones, with approximately 88% occurring only once. The specimen sequenced was PBMCs or T cells enriched from blood (not recorded which). These receptors were collected from a young man with acute COVID-19. Both conserved end residues are part of each CDR3. Fields, in order: CDR3 DNA, CDR3 protein, V gene, clone size, J gene, D gene. A D gene is named only where the DNA matches it firmly. Some rows mark clone size as missing; the rest say once, few, many or name a class of expanded clone.

TGTGCCAGCAGCGTAGATCCGACAGGGGGAGGCTACACCTTC CASSVDPTGGGYTF TRBV9 few TRBJ1-2 TRBD1
TGTGCCAGTACCAGGGAAGGGCAATCAGCCCAGCATTTT CASTREGQSAQHF TRBV19 many TRBJ1-5 NA
TGTGCCAGCAGCTACGAGTCTGGGGGGACTGAAGCTTTCTTT CASSYESGGTEAFF TRBV7-9 NA TRBJ1-1 NA
TGTGCCAGTAGTATTGATAGCAGCTCCTACAATGAGCAGTTCTTC CASSIDSSSYNEQFF TRBV19 NA TRBJ2-1 NA
TGTGCCAGCTCACCACCCCAGGGGCGGGTCTATGGCTACACCTTC CASSPPQGRVYGYTF TRBV18 few TRBJ1-2 NA
TGCGCCAGCAGCCAGGGGACTAGCGGGTACAATGAGCAGTTCTTC CASSQGTSGYNEQFF TRBV4-1 NA TRBJ2-1 TRBD2
TGTGCCAGCAGTTTTCAGGGATTGGCTGAAGCTTTCTTT CASSFQGLAEAFF TRBV28 NA TRBJ1-1 NA
TGTGCCAGCAGCCCAATGATAGGGGGCGCAAATGAAAAACTGTTTTTT CASSPMIGGANEKLFF TRBV11-2 NA TRBJ1-4 TRBD1
TGTGCCAGCTCCCCGCGTAAGTTGAACGATGGCTACACCTTC CASSPRKLNDGYTF TRBV18 NA TRBJ1-2 NA
TGTGCCAGCAGTTTTGCGGGAGCGCCCTACGAGCAGTACTTC CASSFAGAPYEQYF TRBV28 NA TRBJ2-7 TRBD2
TGTGCCAGCAGCTCCTCCACACCGCCGGCTGTAACAGAGAATGTAGGGCAGTTCTTC CASSSSTPPAVTENVGQFF TRBV7-9 NA TRBJ2-1 NA
TGTGCCAGCAGCGACCCCGGGGGACGAGATACGCAGTATTTT CASSDPGGRDTQYF TRBV4-2 NA TRBJ2-3 NA
TGTGCCTGGAGTAGGGGGGGCTACGAGCAGTACTTC CAWSRGGYEQYF TRBV30 NA TRBJ2-7 NA
TGTGCCAGCAGCCCCCGGTGGGGAGCTAGCACAGATACGCAGTATTTT CASSPRWGASTDTQYF TRBV7-8 NA TRBJ2-3 NA
TGTGCCAGCAGGGGTGAGGTGAAATCTAACTATGGCTACACCTTC CASRGEVKSNYGYTF TRBV7-8 NA TRBJ1-2 NA
TGCGCCAGCAGTGAGTCCGTCGACAGAAGATGCGAGCAGTACTTC CASSESVDRRCEQYF TRBV10-1 NA TRBJ2-7 NA
TGTGCCAGCAGTGATCAACTTTGGCTAAGCGGGAGGACGGGCGGGGAGCTGTTTTTT CASSDQLWLSGRTGGELFF TRBV6-1 NA TRBJ2-2 TRBD2
TGTGCCAGCAGCTATATAGGAGGACGCTCCTACGAGCAGTACTTC CASSYIGGRSYEQYF TRBV13 NA TRBJ2-7 NA
TGTGCCAGCAGCGCCGGGGTGGGACACACAGATACGCAGTATTTT CASSAGVGHTDTQYF TRBV7-3 NA TRBJ2-3 NA
TGTGCCAGCAGCTTAGATCAGGGGAACTATGGCTACACCTTC CASSLDQGNYGYTF TRBV7-8 NA TRBJ1-2 NA
TGTGCCAGCTCACCAACAAAATCGGGAATCCGGGACTCCTACAATGAGCAGTTCTTC CASSPTKSGIRDSYNEQFF TRBV18 once TRBJ2-1 NA
TGCGCCAGTAGACAGGGAATCTCTGGAAACACCATATATTTT CASRQGISGNTIYF TRBV5-1 once TRBJ1-3 TRBD1
TGTGCCAGCAGTTACAGTTACAGGGTAAGCAATCAGCCCCAGCATTTT CASSYSYRVSNQPQHF TRBV6-5 NA TRBJ1-5 NA
TGTGCCAGTAGTCTTTATAAGGCACAGCCCACTGAAGCTTTCTTT CASSLYKAQPTEAFF TRBV19 few TRBJ1-1 NA
TGTGCCACCAAGGCTAGCGGGCCATACGAGCAGTACTTC CATKASGPYEQYF TRBV24-1 few TRBJ2-7 TRBD2
TGTGCCAGCAGTGCCCGGGGAGCCCACGGGAATGAGCAGTTCTTC CASSARGAHGNEQFF TRBV6-6 NA TRBJ2-1 NA
TGCGCCAGCAGCTTGGGGACAGGGGGTGTTGGCGAGCAGTACTTC CASSLGTGGVGEQYF TRBV5-1 few TRBJ2-7 TRBD1
TGTACAACCCAGGCTGGAACTGAAGCTTTCTTT CTTQAGTEAFF TRBV28 NA TRBJ1-1 NA
TGCGCCAGCAGCCTAAATGGACAGGGGAGGGATGGCTACACCTTC CASSLNGQGRDGYTF TRBV4-3 once TRBJ1-2 TRBD1
TGTGCCAGCAGCCCTCGGACAGGGGGACTGGGAGGCTACACCTTC CASSPRTGGLGGYTF TRBV21-1 NA TRBJ1-2 NA
TGTGCCAGCAGCTTAGAGGGGGGGGGAACCTACGAGCAGTACTTC CASSLEGGGTYEQYF TRBV11-2 NA TRBJ2-7 TRBD2
TGTGCCAGCAGCCATCCTCCGGTGGAAAACATTCAGTACTTC CASSHPPVENIQYF TRBV3-1/TRBV3-2 once TRBJ2-4 NA
TGTGCCAGCAGCTTGGAAACCGGTGAAGCTTTCTTT CASSLETGEAFF TRBV5-4 NA TRBJ1-1 NA
TGTGCCAGCAGTCTCCCGCCGTGGAGGGGCTACACCTTC CASSLPPWRGYTF TRBV5-8 NA TRBJ1-2 NA
TGCGCCAGCAGCTTCAGCGGGGATTACAATGAGCAGTTCTTC CASSFSGDYNEQFF TRBV5-1 NA TRBJ2-1 TRBD2
TGTGCCAGCAGTTTATTTAGTCTAGCGGACTACAATGAGCAGTTCTTC CASSLFSLADYNEQFF TRBV27 NA TRBJ2-1 TRBD2
TGTGCCAGCAGCTTAGTGGAGGGCTACGAGCAGTACTTC CASSLVEGYEQYF TRBV7-8 few TRBJ2-7 NA
TGTGCCAGCTCGACGACAGGGGGCACAGATACGCAGTATTTT CASSTTGGTDTQYF TRBV18 NA TRBJ2-3 TRBD1
TGTGCCAGCAGCTTAGATGTAGGGGGCAGCTATGGCTACACCTTC CASSLDVGGSYGYTF TRBV5-6 NA TRBJ1-2 TRBD1
TGTGCCAGCAGTTCTCAGGGGGCCGGGACTAATGAAAAACTGTTTTTT CASSSQGAGTNEKLFF TRBV28 once TRBJ1-4 TRBD1
TGTGCCAGCAGCTACGGGGGGCTGCAGTACAATGAGCAGTTCTTC CASSYGGLQYNEQFF TRBV7-9 NA TRBJ2-1 NA
TGTGCCAGTAACTCCGGGACTAGCAGCGAGCAGTACTTC CASNSGTSSEQYF TRBV19 NA TRBJ2-7 TRBD2
TGCGCCAGCAGCAAAGGCGGGGACGTCGAAAAGACCCAGTACTTC CASSKGGDVEKTQYF TRBV5-1 NA TRBJ2-5 NA